These 31 T cell receptor beta chains originate from one sample sequenced in a study of T cell responses to AZD1222 COVID-19 vaccine. Sequencing was performed with immunoSEQ multiplex PCR; in TCRdb, only in-frame clones are kept and a portion is missing. Among 130,000 to 150,000 clones listed, about 91% were seen once. The specimen was peripheral blood, collected on day 0 of AZD1222 vaccination. The source of these receptors is an adult in good health.

The chain employs TRBV6-4 and TRBJ2-2; 8 bases line up with TRBD1. V was pared by 8 bases and J by 2 bases, with 4 bases of the junction left unmatched. The V gene's germline CDR1 is MRHNA and CDR2 SNTAGT. CDR3 length: 14 residues. CDR3 residues: CASRDRRNTGELFF. CDR3 nucleotides: TGTGCCAGCCGGGACAGGAGAAACACCGGGGAGCTGTTTTTT.

The chain has TRBV18 and TRBJ1-1, with D unclear. The CDR3 has 15 residues. Trimming took 2 bases from V and 1 from J, leaving 11 bases between them. Germline V lookup: CDR1 KGHSH, CDR2 LQKENI. Here the CDR3 DNA reads TGTGCCAGCTCACCATACTCGGACGCGAACACTGAAGCTTTCTTT. Translated, it gives CASSPYSDANTEAFF.

This chain connects TRBV2 to TRBJ1-5, with a weak D call TRBD1 (6 bases). Looked up from germline, CDR1 is SNHLY and CDR2 is FYNNEI. The CDR3 is made up of 14 amino acids. The germline V and J ends were trimmed by 7 bases and 7 bases, with 17 bases remaining between them. The CDR3 DNA reads TGTGCCAGCACCATGGGGGGGGCTGGGCAGCCCCAGCATTTT. This sequence encodes CASTMGGAGQPQHF.

This clone was seen a single time. The chain recombines TRBV7-6 with TRBJ1-3; TRBD1 matches at 7 bases. V was clipped by 3 bases and J by 2 bases; unmatched bases: 1. This CDR3 is built from 14 residues. Germline values: CDR1 SGHVS, CDR2 FNYEAQ. The chain's CDR3 is CASSFGTAGNTIYF. DNA for the CDR3: TGTGCCAGCAGCTTTGGGACAGCTGGAAACACCATATATTTT.

V is TRBV24-1 and J is TRBJ2-1; D possibly uses TRBD1 or TRBD2 (5 bases each). The germline CDR1 and CDR2 sequences are KGHDR and SFDVKD. This CDR3 has 17 residues. The germline V and J ends were trimmed by 5 bases and 0 bases, with 16 bases remaining between them. CDR3 protein: CATSGGGGYSSYNEQFF. As DNA, the CDR3 is TGTGCCACCAGTGGGGGCGGCGGGTATAGCTCCTACAATGAGCAGTTCTTC.

J is TRBJ2-7 and V is TRBV5-4; a possible D gene is TRBD2 (5 bases). The V gene's germline CDR1 is SGHNT and CDR2 YYREEE (reference sequence). V gave up 0 bases and J gave up 4 bases, with 11 bases separating them. The CDR3 is 14 residues long. The CDR3 DNA sequence: TGTGCCAGCAGCTTGGACAAGAGGGATTACGAGCAGTACTTC. Amino acids: CASSLDKRDYEQYF. Full variable domain (outside the CDR3, taken from reference TRBV5-4 and TRBJ2-7): ETGVTQSPTHLIKTRGQQVTLRCSSQSGHNTVSWYQQALGQGPQFIFQYYREEENGRGNFPPRFSGLQFPNYSSELNVNALELDDSALYLCASSLDKRDYEQYFGPGTRLTVT.

The chain uses TRBV12-3 or TRBV12-4 and TRBJ1-2; weak D call: TRBD1 (5 bases). The CDR3 sequence is 13 residues long. The V end was cut by 5 bases, the J end by 8 bases, with 15 bases between. CDR3 bases: TGTGCCAGCAGTGGGGACCCGCTTCGCGGCTACACCTTC. This sequence encodes CASSGDPLRGYTF.

The chain couples TRBV7-9 to TRBJ1-2, with 9 positions matching TRBD1. The CDR3 length is 14 residues. Per the germline V gene, CDR1 is SEHNR and CDR2 is FQNEAQ (reference sequence). Trimming at V came to 0 bases and at J to 7 bases, leaving 3 bases not matched to a gene. CDR3: CASSLAGTGPGYTF. CDR3 coding DNA: TGTGCCAGCAGCTTAGCCGGGACAGGGCCTGGCTACACCTTC.

V gene TRBV6-6 combines with J gene TRBJ2-7; 7 bases map to TRBD1. The CDR3 runs 11 residues. J was trimmed by 5 bases and V by 5 bases; bases with no gene match: 0. Germline V gene sequence: CDR1 MNHNY, CDR2 SVGAGI (reference sequence). CDR3 loop: CASSGQDEQYF. CDR3 DNA sequence: TGTGCCAGCAGTGGACAGGACGAGCAGTACTTC.

This clone has a handful of counts. The gene calls are TRBV15 and TRBJ2-1; no clear D gene. Trimming shortened V by 1 base and J by 0 bases, and 7 bases separated the two germline ends. The germline gives CDR1 LNHNV, CDR2 YYDKDF (reference sequence). The CDR3 sequence is 15 residues long. The CDR3 protein is CATSRADSSYNEQFF. CDR3 bases: TGTGCCACCAGCAGAGCTGATAGCTCCTACAATGAGCAGTTCTTC. Supplemented by reference TRBV15 and TRBJ2-1, the full variable domain reads DAMVIQNPRYQVTQFGKPVTLSCSQTLNHNVMYWYQQKSSQAPKLLFHYYDKDFNNEADTPDNFQSRRPNTSFCFLDIRSPGLGDTAMYLCATSRADSSYNEQFFGPGTRLTVL.

The chain recombines TRBV2 with TRBJ2-2, with a weak D call TRBD1 (5 bases). Germline values: CDR1 SNHLY, CDR2 FYNNEI. The CDR3 spans 14 residues. Trimming removed 5 bases at V and 7 bases at J, with 14 bases between. The CDR3 protein is CASSPESGFGELFF. CDR3 DNA: TGTGCCAGCAGTCCAGAATCAGGGTTCGGGGAGCTGTTTTTT.

The rearrangement joins TRBV4-1 to TRBJ2-2; D ambiguous. Between the trimmed V and J ends, which lost 1 base and 1 base, there was a span of 19 bases. The CDR3 covers 19 residues. Germline CDR1 and CDR2: MGHRA and YSYEKL. CDR3 protein: CASSQVLGLIAGNTGELFF. The CDR3, as DNA: TGCGCCAGCAGCCAAGTTCTGGGTCTGATAGCTGGGAACACCGGGGAGCTGTTTTTT.

The J gene is TRBJ2-7, the V gene TRBV5-6; the D is unclear. The CDR3 totals 13 residues. Germline CDR1 SGHDT, CDR2 YYEEEE. V lost 0 bases and J lost 2, with 6 bases in between. CDR3 sequence reads: CASSLGPTYEQYF. CDR3 sequence (DNA): TGTGCCAGCAGCTTGGGTCCGACCTACGAGCAGTACTTC.

This chain uses TRBV19 with TRBJ2-2; D might be TRBD2 (5 bases). There are 15 residues in the CDR3. V lost 7 bases and J lost 0, with 12 bases in between. From germline, CDR1 is LNHDA and CDR2 SQIVND (reference sequence). The CDR3 reads CASNVGGTNTGELFF. The CDR3 nucleotides are TGTGCCAGTAACGTTGGAGGAACGAACACCGGGGAGCTGTTTTTT.

The CDR3 protein is CASSPRSAGNLGEQFF. The CDR3 nucleotides are TGTGCCAGCTCACCACGGTCTGCAGGCAATTTGGGAGAGCAGTTCTTC. The chain carries TRBV18 and TRBJ2-1; D remains unclear. This CDR3 comprises 16 residues. V lost 1 base and J 10 bases, leaving 20 bases between the germline ends. CDR1 is KGHSH, CDR2 LQKENI, per germline.

The rearrangement links TRBV30 to TRBJ2-5; TRBD1 might be the D (5 bases). Deletions cut 3 bases from V and 5 bases from J, with 13 bases between. The CDR3 runs to 13 residues. Germline V gene lookup returns CDR1 GTSNPN and CDR2 SVGIG (reference sequence). The CDR3 loop reads CAWSLTRAETQYF. Written as DNA, the CDR3 is TGTGCCTGGAGCCTAACCAGGGCGGAGACCCAGTACTTC.

In its sample, this clone was seen once. The chain carries TRBV6-2 or TRBV6-3 and TRBJ2-3; 15 bases are shared with TRBD2. V lost 5 bases, J lost 4 bases, and 7 bases stayed unmatched. This CDR3 is built from 17 residues. Germline lookup yields CDR1 MNHEY and CDR2 SVGEGT. The CDR3 nucleotides read TGTGCCAGCAGTACGGGACTAGCGGGAGGAGTGGCAGATACGCAGTATTTT. It is translated as CASSTGLAGGVADTQYF.

The chain combines TRBV6-5 with TRBJ2-7; TRBD2 is a possible D gene (6 bases). Per germline, CDR1 MNHEY and CDR2 SVGAGI. This CDR3 region has 14 residues. Trimming cost V 6 bases and J 6 bases, with 18 bases left between them. The CDR3: CASRTSTSPGEQYF. CDR3 nucleotides: TGTGCCAGCAGAACGTCGACTAGTCCGGGCGAGCAGTACTTC.

The V gene is TRBV28, the J gene TRBJ2-7, with 10 bases matching TRBD1. Germline V gene data show CDR1 as MDHEN and CDR2 as SYDVKM. CDR3 length: 15 amino acids. Germline trimming cut 4 bases from V and 2 bases from J; bases unmatched to any gene: 5. The CDR3 sequence is CASSSGTGAAYEQYF. As DNA, the CDR3 is TGTGCCAGCAGTTCCGGGACAGGGGCCGCCTACGAGCAGTACTTC.

V is TRBV11-3 and J is TRBJ1-1; D not resolved. V gave up 6 bases and J gave up 1 base, with 12 bases separating them. CDR1 is SGHNT and CDR2 is YENEEA in the germline V gene. The CDR3 consists of 14 residues. The CDR3 spells CASRRRGGNTEAFF. DNA of the CDR3: TGTGCCAGCAGGCGTAGAGGCGGGAACACTGAAGCTTTCTTT.

The rearrangement uses TRBV6-5 and TRBJ2-3, with D possibly being TRBD2 (6 bases). Germline V gene lookup returns CDR1 MNHEY and CDR2 SVGAGI. V was cut by 7 bases and J by 3 bases, with 14 bases left in between. This CDR3 is 14 amino acids long. The CDR3 bases are TGTGCCAGCAAGACTAGTGGAGAAACAGATACGCAGTATTTT. Protein sequence: CASKTSGETDTQYF.

This chain links TRBV28 with TRBJ2-5; D is ambiguous. Germline CDR1 reads MDHEN; CDR2 reads SYDVKM. V was pared by 7 bases and J by 1 base, with 16 bases between. The CDR3 covers 15 residues. CDR3 residues: CASNSRTRIQETQYF. CDR3 bases: TGTGCCAGCAATTCTAGAACGCGGATCCAAGAGACCCAGTACTTC.

This rearrangement joins TRBV5-4 to TRBJ2-3, with D tentatively TRBD2 (6 bases). Deletions cut 0 bases from V and 4 bases from J, with 12 bases between. CDR3 size: 15 residues. Germline values: CDR1 SGHNT, CDR2 YYREEE (reference sequence). The CDR3 coding sequence is TGTGCCAGCAGCTTGGTGCGGGATAGGGCAGATACGCAGTATTTT. This gives the protein CASSLVRDRADTQYF.

The chain combines TRBV5-4 with TRBJ2-7; tentative D call: TRBD2 (5 bases). Germline V gene sequence: CDR1 SGHNT, CDR2 YYREEE (reference sequence). Deletions cut 0 bases from V and 3 bases from J, with 10 bases between. The CDR3 runs 14 residues. The CDR3, as DNA: TGTGCCAGCAGCTTGGGGGCGGGTCGCTACGAGCAGTACTTC. It codes for CASSLGAGRYEQYF.

The chain recombines TRBV12-3 or TRBV12-4 with TRBJ2-7; the D gene is possibly TRBD1 (6 bases). V was clipped by 6 bases and J by 3 bases, with 12 bases between them. The CDR3 consists of 13 residues. The CDR3 DNA sequence: TGTGCCAGCAGCCCCGACAGGTACTACGAGCAGTACTTC. The encoded protein is CASSPDRYYEQYF.

The chain uses TRBV11-2 and TRBJ1-2, with 12 bases aligning to TRBD1. Germline V CDR1 and CDR2: SGHAT, FQNNGV. This CDR3 has 16 residues. V trimming: 4 bases; J trimming: 6 bases; junction bases outside the gene matches: 9. CDR3 in amino acids: CASSSHSGTGGNGYTF. The DNA for the CDR3 is TGTGCCAGCAGCTCTCACTCCGGGACAGGGGGCAATGGCTACACCTTC.

The chain uses TRBV5-4 and TRBJ1-2; a weak D match, TRBD1 (6 bases). Trimming took off 7 bases at V and 7 bases at J, with 26 bases between the two ends. The CDR3 contains 16 residues. CDR1 is SGHNT and CDR2 is YYREEE in the germline V gene (reference sequence). The chain's CDR3 is CASFSLNRGGDRGYTF. CDR3 bases: TGTGCCAGCTTTAGCTTGAACCGGGGGGGCGACCGTGGCTACACCTTC.

The gene calls are TRBV14 and TRBJ2-2; D remains ambiguous. V shed 1 base and J shed 4 bases, with 4 bases lying between them. The CDR3 totals 13 residues. From germline, CDR1 is SGHDN and CDR2 FVKESK. The DNA of the CDR3 is TGTGCCAGCAGCCAAGTTTTCACCGGGGAGCTGTTTTTT. Its translation is CASSQVFTGELFF.

This chain uses TRBV5-4 with TRBJ2-1; 9 nucleotides agree with TRBD2. The CDR3 sequence is 15 residues long. Germline assignment: CDR1 SGHNT and CDR2 YYREEE (reference sequence). V lost 4 bases and J lost 2; bases outside the gene matches: 4. CDR3 nucleotide sequence: TGTGCCAGCAGCCGTAGCGGGAGTGCCTACAATGAGCAGTTCTTC. It specifies CASSRSGSAYNEQFF.

The chain employs TRBV27 and TRBJ1-6; TRBD1 might be the D (5 bases). The CDR3 loop spans 14 amino acids. Germline CDR1 MNHEY, CDR2 SMNVEV (reference sequence). The ends were cut back, 5 bases at V and 7 bases at J, with 12 bases in the middle. CDR3 sequence reads: CASSIQGWNSPLHF. CDR3 coding DNA: TGTGCCAGCAGTATTCAGGGCTGGAATTCACCCCTCCACTTT.

This clone was seen once. V usage is TRBV5-4 and J usage is TRBJ2-5; a weak D match, TRBD2 (6 bases). CDR1 and CDR2 from the germline V gene are SGHNT and YYREEE (reference sequence). V was cut by 4 bases and J by 1 base, with 11 bases left in between. The CDR3 covers 14 residues. The CDR3 nucleotides read TGTGCCAGCAGCGGGACGGGGGTCCAAGAGACCCAGTACTTC. It codes for CASSGTGVQETQYF.